Listed below are T cell receptor beta chains from one sample, sequenced in a study of shared clonotypes between healthy human individuals. TCRdb keeps only in-frame clones here, not all; method: immunoSEQ multiplex PCR. This table holds about 820,000 clones, nearly 95% found once. The source material was naive CD8+ T cells sorted from blood. The origin of the receptors is a man aged 25-45 years in good health. CDR3s include the opening cysteine and the closing phenylalanine or tryptophan. Each record gives: J gene, V gene, D gene, clone size, CDR3 DNA, CDR3 protein. D genes are given only for firm matches. The size field is filled for only some rows; it gives once, few, many or a size class.

TRBJ2-4 TRBV27 . . TGTGCCAGCAGTTTGCTCCGAGACATTCAGTACTTC CASSLLRDIQYF
TRBJ2-7 TRBV2 . . TGTGCCACCCCCGGACCACCAAAGGGGTCCTACGAGCAGTACTTC CATPGPPKGSYEQYF
TRBJ2-5 TRBV6-6 . . TGTGCCAGCAGCCTCCTAGGGACCCTGTACCAAGAGACCCAGTACTTC CASSLLGTLYQETQYF
TRBJ1-5 TRBV9 TRBD1 few TGTGCCAGCAGCGCACAGGGGAACAATCAGCCCCAGCATTTT CASSAQGNNQPQHF
TRBJ1-5 TRBV28 . . TGTGCCAGCAAGACGGCCGGGGTTTCTAATCAGCCCCAGCATTTT CASKTAGVSNQPQHF
TRBJ2-3 TRBV4-1 . . TGCGCCAGCAGCCAAGCCCCTGGAAGCACAGATACGCAGTATTTT CASSQAPGSTDTQYF
TRBJ2-5 TRBV30 TRBD2 . TGTGCCTGGACTAGCGGGATTGAGACCCAGTACTTC CAWTSGIETQYF
TRBJ2-1 TRBV29-1 . . TGCAGCGTTGACCTCGCCGGTGGTGGGGGCCATGAGCAGTTCTTC CSVDLAGGGGHEQFF
TRBJ1-4 TRBV7-6 . once TGTGCCAGCAGCCTCCGGACAGAGAGGGAAAAACTGTTTTTT CASSLRTEREKLFF
TRBJ1-4 TRBV5-1 TRBD1 . TGCGCCAGCAGCTTGAGCGACAGGGGGAGGGAAAAACTGTTTTTT CASSLSDRGREKLFF
TRBJ2-3 TRBV2 TRBD2 once TGTGCCAGCCTAAGGTTGCGGGAGGGCCAAGTTACGCAGTATTTT CASLRLREGQVTQYF
TRBJ1-1 TRBV2 . . TGTGCCAGCAATGTGGGGCTGAACACTGAAGCTTTCTTT CASNVGLNTEAFF
TRBJ1-1 TRBV9 . . TGTGCCAGCAGCGGAGTCTGGGAGACAGGAGTTAACACTGAAGCTTTCTTT CASSGVWETGVNTEAFF
TRBJ2-1 TRBV29-1 TRBD2 . TGCAGCGTTGAACTAGCGGGAGGGGGAGGCTACAATGAGCAGTTCTTC CSVELAGGGGYNEQFF
TRBJ2-1 TRBV18 . . TGTGCCAGCTCTGACGGTGCCACCTACAATGAGCAGTTCTTC CASSDGATYNEQFF
TRBJ2-7 TRBV7-9 . . TGTGCCAGCAGCTTAGATCCGTACGAGCAGTACTTC CASSLDPYEQYF
TRBJ1-2 TRBV5-5 TRBD1 . TGTGCCAGCAGCCTCCCGGGACAGGGGGTTTATGGCTACACCTTC CASSLPGQGVYGYTF
TRBJ2-7 TRBV7-6 TRBD1 . TGTGCCAGCAGCTTAGCGCACGGACAGGGCTTCTACGAGCAGTACTTC CASSLAHGQGFYEQYF
TRBJ1-5 TRBV11-2 . few TGTGCCAGCAGCCCGAAGGGCCTCAATCAGCCCCAGCATTTT CASSPKGLNQPQHF
TRBJ1-1 TRBV29-1 . . TGCAGCGTTGACGGTCAGAGGAACACTGAAGCTTTCTTT CSVDGQRNTEAFF
TRBJ2-2 TRBV7-2 TRBD1 . TGTGCCAGCAGGTTTACAGGGGAATATAACACCGGGGAGCTGTTTTTT CASRFTGEYNTGELFF
TRBJ2-5 TRBV6-1 . . TGTGCCAGCAGGGTCCAAGAGACCCAGTACTTC CASRVQETQYF
TRBJ2-1 TRBV19 TRBD1 . TGTGCCAGTAGTCCCCGACAGGGGTTACTAGATGAGCAGTTCTTC CASSPRQGLLDEQFF
TRBJ2-7 TRBV7-9 . . TGTGCCAGCAGCCCCCCTCGTTTCTACGAGCAGTACTTC CASSPPRFYEQYF
TRBJ2-7 TRBV29-1 . . TGCAGCGTTGAGGCAGGTCCCTGGGGGCAGTACTTC CSVEAGPWGQYF
TRBJ1-2 TRBV6-5 . . TGTGCCAGCAGTTACTCGCACAGCCCCCCTCTCGCTGGCTACACCTTC CASSYSHSPPLAGYTF
TRBJ2-1 TRBV25-1 . . TGTGCCACTGAAGGGCGGGACTCCTACAATGAGCAGTTCTTC CATEGRDSYNEQFF
TRBJ1-2 TRBV27 TRBD1 once TGTGCAACCACAGGGGGCGATGGCTACACCTTC CATTGGDGYTF
TRBJ2-3 TRBV6-5 TRBD1 . TGTGCCAGCAGTTACGGGACAGGTGGCACAGATACGCAGTATTTT CASSYGTGGTDTQYF
TRBJ1-6 TRBV4-2 . . TGTGCCAGCAGCCAAGTGGGAGTTTCACCCCTCCACTTT CASSQVGVSPLHF
TRBJ2-1 TRBV27 . . TGTGCCAGCACCTTGATTCCCAGCTCCTCCTACAATGAGCAGTTCTTC CASTLIPSSSYNEQFF
TRBJ1-5 TRBV27 . . TGTGCCAGCAGTGCAAACCGGTATAGCAATCAGCCCCAGCATTTT CASSANRYSNQPQHF
TRBJ2-1 TRBV6-5 . . TGTGCCAGCAGGCCCCGGGTCCCTCCCTCGGAGCAGTTCTTC CASRPRVPPSEQFF
TRBJ2-7 TRBV6-4 . . TGTGCCAGCAGTGAGACAGGTGGCACCTACGAGCAGTACTTC CASSETGGTYEQYF
TRBJ1-2 TRBV27 TRBD1 few TGTGCCAGCAGTGACAGGGGGGACGGCTACACCTTC CASSDRGDGYTF
TRBJ2-5 TRBV19 TRBD2 once TGTGCCAGTAGTCCGACCCCACTAGCGGTCGAGACCCAGTACTTC CASSPTPLAVETQYF
TRBJ2-1 TRBV14 . . TGTGCCAGCAGCCAAGCGGGGATTGGTGAGCAGTTCTTC CASSQAGIGEQFF
TRBJ1-2 TRBV28 . . TGTGCCAGCAGCCCAAGATCAAGGGGGACGATTAGAGGCGGTAACTATGGCTACACCTTC CASSPRSRGTIRGGNYGYTF
TRBJ1-1 TRBV30 . once TGTGCCTGGAAGACGTACGGGCACACTGAAGCTTTCTTT CAWKTYGHTEAFF
TRBJ2-7 TRBV4-1 TRBD2 . TGCGCCAGCAGCCTCCTGACTAGCGGGAACTCCTACGAGCAGTACTTC CASSLLTSGNSYEQYF
TRBJ2-1 TRBV2 TRBD2 . TGTGCCAGCAAGGGTAGCGGGAGTATGGATGAGCAGTTCTTC CASKGSGSMDEQFF
TRBJ1-1 TRBV29-1 TRBD1 once TGCAGCGCCTTCTGGACAGGGTTGACTGAAGCTTTCTTT CSAFWTGLTEAFF
TRBJ2-4 TRBV27 . . TGTGCCAGCAGAATAAAAGGGTCGGGGGCGTACGCCAAAAACATTCAGTACTTC CASRIKGSGAYAKNIQYF
TRBJ2-1 TRBV10-1 . few TGCGCCAGCAGTGAATTGCAGGGAGGAGATGAGCAGTTCTTC CASSELQGGDEQFF
TRBJ2-7 TRBV29-1 . . TGCAGCGTAGGATCCTACGAGCAGTACTTC CSVGSYEQYF
TRBJ2-2 TRBV4-3 . . TGCGCCAGCAGCCCACCCCCCCGGGGCGGGGAGCTGTTTTTT CASSPPPRGGELFF
TRBJ2-7 TRBV4-1 TRBD2 . TGCGCCAGCAGCCAGGGACTAGCGGGAGTGAACGAGCAGTACTTC CASSQGLAGVNEQYF
TRBJ2-1 TRBV29-1 . . TGCAGCGTTGATCGGCGGGACCACAATGAGCAGTTCTTC CSVDRRDHNEQFF
TRBJ1-2 TRBV28 . . TGTGCCAGCAGTCCCGTCGCCGTCCGGACCTATGGCTACACCTTC CASSPVAVRTYGYTF
TRBJ2-3 TRBV27 . . TGTGCCAGCACGCCGTACGGGCCCGAGCCCGATACGCAGTATTTT CASTPYGPEPDTQYF
TRBJ2-6 TRBV9 . . TGTGCCAGCAGCCTAAACGCGCGGAGCCCCAGCTCTGGGGCCAACGTCCTGACTTTC CASSLNARSPSSGANVLTF
TRBJ2-5 TRBV9 . . TGTGCCAGCAGCGCAGGGGTGGCGGGAATGGAGACCCAGTACTTC CASSAGVAGMETQYF
TRBJ2-1 TRBV5-5 . . TGTGCCAGCAGCTTAAGGTACGGGAGTTCCTACAATGAGCAGTTCTTC CASSLRYGSSYNEQFF
TRBJ2-1 TRBV29-1 TRBD2 . TGCAGCGTTGGTGGTTCGACTAGCGGGAGCGCCGAGCAGTTCTTC CSVGGSTSGSAEQFF